This T cell receptor beta chain was recovered during a study of blood T cell repertoires in COVID-19. The overall study: Nucleic acid was either cDNA or gDNA, and it came from T cells, B-cell-depleted T cells, or PBMCs.

The CDR3 is 13 amino acids. V was trimmed by 8 bases and J by 0 bases, leaving 9 bases between them. Germline lookup yields CDR1 MNHEY and CDR2 SVGAGI. Original handling: Scientists estimated how many nucleated cells there were by amplifying reference gene primers. Sequencing used immunoSEQ multiplex PCR; TCRdb keeps in-frame clones, though not all of them. That table furnishes V, J and clone size, whereas the DNA furnished D and trimming. The data contain about 89,000 clones, about three quarters of them singletons. The TCR sequence derives from a woman older than 75 with acute or convalescent COVID-19. Source material: peripheral blood. The chain joins TRBV6-5 to TRBJ2-3; D gene ambiguous. DNA of the CDR3: TGTGCCAGCTGTACAGCCAGCACAGATACGCAGTATTTT. Protein sequence: CASCTASTDTQYF.